The following is a T cell receptor (beta chain) sequence with its context. Its antigen is unknown. The germline V gene encodes CDR1 SGDLS and CDR2 YYNGEE. The V gene end was trimmed by 0 bases and the J gene end by 4 bases; junction bases not matched to a gene: 5. The CDR3 consists of 15 residues. The data derive from a study of cytomegalovirus exposure and HLA in healthy donors. Findings and limits, study-wide: CMV serostatus was the sole immune exposure data available. Some V segments (TRBV6-2 and TRBV6-3 among them) were excluded as indistinguishable.

The PCR employed 60 Vbeta primers together with 13 Jbeta primers. Assay: immunoSEQ multiplex PCR; the TCRdb copy retains only in-frame clones and omits some. The sample lists 80,000 or so clones, approximately 57% occurring once. The V call is TRBV9, the J call TRBJ2-7; 9 bases map to TRBD2. Sequencing was performed on PBMCs. The TCR sequence derives from a man in his thirties or forties in good health and CMV-seropositive. CDR3 nucleotide sequence: TGTGCCAGCAGCGTAGGGGCGGGGGGGGGTTACGAGCAGTACTTC. Protein sequence: CASSVGAGGGYEQYF.